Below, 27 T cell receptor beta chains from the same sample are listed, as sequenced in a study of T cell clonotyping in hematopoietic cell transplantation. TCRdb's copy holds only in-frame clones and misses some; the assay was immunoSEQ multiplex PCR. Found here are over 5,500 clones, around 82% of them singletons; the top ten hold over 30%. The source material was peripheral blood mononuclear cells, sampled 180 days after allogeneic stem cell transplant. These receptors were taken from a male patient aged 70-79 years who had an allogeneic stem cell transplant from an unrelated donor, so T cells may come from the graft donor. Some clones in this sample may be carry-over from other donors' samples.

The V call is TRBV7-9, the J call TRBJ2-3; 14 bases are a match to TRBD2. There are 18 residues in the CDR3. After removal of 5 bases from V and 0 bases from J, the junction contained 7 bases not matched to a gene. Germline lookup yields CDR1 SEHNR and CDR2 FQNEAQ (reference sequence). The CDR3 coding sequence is TGTGCCAGCAGCACGGGACTAGCGGGAGTGTCTAGCACAGATACGCAGTATTTT. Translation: CASSTGLAGVSSTDTQYF.

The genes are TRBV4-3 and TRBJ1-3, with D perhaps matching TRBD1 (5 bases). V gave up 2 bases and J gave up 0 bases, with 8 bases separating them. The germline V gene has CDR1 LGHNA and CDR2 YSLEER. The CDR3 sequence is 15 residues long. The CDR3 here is CASSQSRGSGNTIYF. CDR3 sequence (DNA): TGCGCCAGCAGCCAATCTAGGGGCTCTGGAAACACCATATATTTT.

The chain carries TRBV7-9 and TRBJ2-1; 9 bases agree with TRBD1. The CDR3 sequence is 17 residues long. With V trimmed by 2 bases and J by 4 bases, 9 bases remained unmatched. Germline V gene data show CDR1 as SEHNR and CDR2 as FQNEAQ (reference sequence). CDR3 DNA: TGTGCCAGCAGCTTATATGGAGGGACAGGGAGATACAATGAGCAGTTCTTC. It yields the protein CASSLYGGTGRYNEQFF.

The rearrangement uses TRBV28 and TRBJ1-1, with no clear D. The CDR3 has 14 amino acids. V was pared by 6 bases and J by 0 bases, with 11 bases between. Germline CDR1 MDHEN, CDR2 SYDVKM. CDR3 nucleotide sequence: TGTGCCAGCAGCCCGTTGAGGGTGAACACTGAAGCTTTCTTT. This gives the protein CASSPLRVNTEAFF.

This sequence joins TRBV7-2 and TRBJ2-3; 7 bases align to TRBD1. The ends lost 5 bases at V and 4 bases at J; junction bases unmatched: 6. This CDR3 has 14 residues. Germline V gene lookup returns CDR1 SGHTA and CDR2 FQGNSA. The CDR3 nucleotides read TGTGCCAGCAGCCAACGACAGGGCCCAGATACGCAGTATTTT. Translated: CASSQRQGPDTQYF.

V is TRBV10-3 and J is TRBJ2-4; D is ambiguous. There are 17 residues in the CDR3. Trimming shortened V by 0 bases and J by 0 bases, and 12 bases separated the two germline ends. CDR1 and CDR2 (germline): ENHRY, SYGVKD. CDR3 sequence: CAISESAVLLAKNIQYF. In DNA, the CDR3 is TGTGCCATCAGTGAGTCGGCGGTCCTACTAGCCAAAAACATTCAGTACTTC.

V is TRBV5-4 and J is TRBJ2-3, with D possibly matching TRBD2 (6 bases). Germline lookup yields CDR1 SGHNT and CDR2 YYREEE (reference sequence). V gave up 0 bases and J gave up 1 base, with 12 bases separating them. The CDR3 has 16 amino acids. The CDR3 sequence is CASSLGGASGTDTQYF. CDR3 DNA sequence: TGTGCCAGCAGCTTGGGTGGGGCTAGCGGCACAGATACGCAGTATTTT.

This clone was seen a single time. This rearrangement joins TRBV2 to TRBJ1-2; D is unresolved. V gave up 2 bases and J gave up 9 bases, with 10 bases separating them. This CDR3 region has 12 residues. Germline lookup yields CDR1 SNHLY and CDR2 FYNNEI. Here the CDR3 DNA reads TGTGCCAGCAGTGAACAACGCCGGAGCTACACCTTC. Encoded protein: CASSEQRRSYTF.

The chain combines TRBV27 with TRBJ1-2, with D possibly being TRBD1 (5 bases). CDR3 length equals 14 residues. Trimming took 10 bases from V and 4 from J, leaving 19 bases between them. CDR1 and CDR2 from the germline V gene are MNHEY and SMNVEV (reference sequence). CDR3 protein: CATQSGGGSYGYTF. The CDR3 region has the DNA TGTGCCACCCAAAGTGGCGGGGGTAGCTATGGCTACACCTTC.

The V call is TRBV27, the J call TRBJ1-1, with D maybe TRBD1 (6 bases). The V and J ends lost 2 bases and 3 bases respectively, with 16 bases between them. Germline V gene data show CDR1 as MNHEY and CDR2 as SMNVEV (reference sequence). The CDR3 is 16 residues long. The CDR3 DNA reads TGTGCCAGCAGTTTACGCTTTGGGGGGCGCGACACTGAAGCTTTCTTT. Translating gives CASSLRFGGRDTEAFF.

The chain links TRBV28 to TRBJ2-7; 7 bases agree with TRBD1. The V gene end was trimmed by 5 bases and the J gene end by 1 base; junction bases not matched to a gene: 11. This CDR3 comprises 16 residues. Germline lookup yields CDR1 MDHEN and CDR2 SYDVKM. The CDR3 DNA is TGTGCCAGCAGTCGATGGGGGACAGCCCGATCCTACGAGCAGTACTTC. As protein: CASSRWGTARSYEQYF.

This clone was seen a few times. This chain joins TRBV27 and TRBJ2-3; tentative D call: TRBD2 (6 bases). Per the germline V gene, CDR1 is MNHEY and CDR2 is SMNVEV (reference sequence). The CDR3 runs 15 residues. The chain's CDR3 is CTTTQDPAGPDTQYF. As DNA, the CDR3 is TGTACTACGACACAGGACCCGGCGGGACCAGATACGCAGTATTTT.

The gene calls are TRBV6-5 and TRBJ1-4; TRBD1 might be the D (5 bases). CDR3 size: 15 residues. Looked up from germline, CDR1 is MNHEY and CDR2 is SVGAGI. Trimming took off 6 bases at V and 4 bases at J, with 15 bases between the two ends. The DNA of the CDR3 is TGTGCCAGCAGACCCCGACAGAGCCTTAATGAAAAACTGTTTTTT. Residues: CASRPRQSLNEKLFF.

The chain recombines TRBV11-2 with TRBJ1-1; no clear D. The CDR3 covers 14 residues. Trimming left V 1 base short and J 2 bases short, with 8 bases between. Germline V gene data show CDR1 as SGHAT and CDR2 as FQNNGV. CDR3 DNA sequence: TGTGCCAGCAGCTTAGGGACGACCAACACTGAAGCTTTCTTT. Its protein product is CASSLGTTNTEAFF.

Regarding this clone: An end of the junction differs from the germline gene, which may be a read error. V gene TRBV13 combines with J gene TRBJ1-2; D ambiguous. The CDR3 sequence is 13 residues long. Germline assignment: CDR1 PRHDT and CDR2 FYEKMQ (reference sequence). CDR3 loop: CASSPPVPSAYSF. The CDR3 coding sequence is TGTGCCAGCAGCCCCCCGGTCCCCTCGGCTTATTCCTTC.

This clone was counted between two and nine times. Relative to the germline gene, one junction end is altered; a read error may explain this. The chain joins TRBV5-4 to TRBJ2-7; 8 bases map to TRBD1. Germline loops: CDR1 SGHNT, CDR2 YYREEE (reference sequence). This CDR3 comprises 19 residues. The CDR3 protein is CARSLATRRVTGGSYEQYF. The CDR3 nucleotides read TGTGCCAGAAGCTTGGCCACCAGACGGGTAACAGGGGGCTCCTACGAGCAGTACTTC.

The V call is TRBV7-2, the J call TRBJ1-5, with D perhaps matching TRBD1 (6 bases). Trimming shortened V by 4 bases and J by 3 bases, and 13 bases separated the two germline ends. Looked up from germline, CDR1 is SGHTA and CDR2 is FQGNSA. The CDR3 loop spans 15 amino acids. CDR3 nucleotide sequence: TGTGCCAGCAGCTCCAGTGGACAGTTCAATCAGCCCCAGCATTTT. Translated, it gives CASSSSGQFNQPQHF.

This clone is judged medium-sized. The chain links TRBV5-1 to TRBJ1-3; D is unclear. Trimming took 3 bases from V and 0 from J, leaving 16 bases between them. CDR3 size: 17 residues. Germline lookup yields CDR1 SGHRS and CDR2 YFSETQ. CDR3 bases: TGCGCCAGCAGCTCCTCGGACGGCGGCTACTCTGGAAACACCATATATTTT. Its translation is CASSSSDGGYSGNTIYF.

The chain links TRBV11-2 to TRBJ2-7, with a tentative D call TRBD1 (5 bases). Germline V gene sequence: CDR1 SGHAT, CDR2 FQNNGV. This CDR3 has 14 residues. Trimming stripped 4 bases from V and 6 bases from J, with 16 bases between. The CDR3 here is CASSSRKGLSEQYF. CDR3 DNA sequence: TGTGCCAGCAGCTCTCGCAAGGGGCTTTCCGAGCAGTACTTC.

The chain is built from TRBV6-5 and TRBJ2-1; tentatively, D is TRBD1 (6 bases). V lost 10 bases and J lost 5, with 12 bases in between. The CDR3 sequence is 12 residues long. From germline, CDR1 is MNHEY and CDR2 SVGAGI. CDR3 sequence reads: CATHRANNEQFF. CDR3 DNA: TGTGCCACCCACAGGGCGAACAATGAGCAGTTCTTC.

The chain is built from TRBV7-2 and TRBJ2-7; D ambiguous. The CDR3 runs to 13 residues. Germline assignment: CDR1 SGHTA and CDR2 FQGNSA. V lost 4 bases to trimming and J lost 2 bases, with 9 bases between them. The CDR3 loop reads CASSYLLTYEQYF. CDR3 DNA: TGTGCCAGCAGCTATCTTCTCACCTACGAGCAGTACTTC.

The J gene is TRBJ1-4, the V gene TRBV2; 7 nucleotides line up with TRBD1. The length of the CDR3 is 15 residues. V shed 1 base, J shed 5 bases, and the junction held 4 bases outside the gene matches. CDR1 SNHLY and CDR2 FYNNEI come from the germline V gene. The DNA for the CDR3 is TGTGCCAGCAGTGAAGACAGGGGCTTAAATGAAAAACTGTTTTTT. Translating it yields CASSEDRGLNEKLFF.

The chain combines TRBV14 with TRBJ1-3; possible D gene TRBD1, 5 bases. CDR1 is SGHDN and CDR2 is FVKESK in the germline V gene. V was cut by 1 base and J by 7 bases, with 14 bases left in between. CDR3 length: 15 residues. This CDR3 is CASSQGGGTWNTIYF. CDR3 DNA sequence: TGTGCCAGCAGCCAAGGCGGGGGGACCTGGAACACCATATATTTT. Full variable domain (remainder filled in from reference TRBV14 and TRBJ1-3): EAGVTQFPSHSVIEKGQTVTLRCDPISGHDNLYWYRRVMGKEIKFLLHFVKESKQDESGMPNNRFLAERTGGTYSTLKVQPAELEDSGVYFCASSQGGGTWNTIYFGEGSWLTVV.

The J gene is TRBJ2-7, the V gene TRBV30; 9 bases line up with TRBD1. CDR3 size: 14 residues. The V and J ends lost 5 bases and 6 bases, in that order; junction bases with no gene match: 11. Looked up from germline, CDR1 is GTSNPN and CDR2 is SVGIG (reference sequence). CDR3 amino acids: CAWGRTGVFSEQYF. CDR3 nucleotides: TGTGCCTGGGGAAGGACAGGGGTTTTTAGCGAGCAGTACTTC.

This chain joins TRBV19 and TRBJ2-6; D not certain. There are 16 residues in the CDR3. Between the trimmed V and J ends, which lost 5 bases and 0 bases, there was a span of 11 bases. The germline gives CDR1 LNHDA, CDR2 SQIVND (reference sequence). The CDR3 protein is CASSALQSSGANVLTF. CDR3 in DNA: TGTGCCAGTAGTGCCCTACAGAGCTCTGGGGCCAACGTCCTGACTTTC.

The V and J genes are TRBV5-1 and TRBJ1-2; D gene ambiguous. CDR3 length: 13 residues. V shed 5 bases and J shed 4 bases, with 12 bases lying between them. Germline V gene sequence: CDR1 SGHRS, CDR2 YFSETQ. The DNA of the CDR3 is TGCGCCAGCAGGCACCAGGAACGCTATGGCTACACCTTC. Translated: CASRHQERYGYTF.

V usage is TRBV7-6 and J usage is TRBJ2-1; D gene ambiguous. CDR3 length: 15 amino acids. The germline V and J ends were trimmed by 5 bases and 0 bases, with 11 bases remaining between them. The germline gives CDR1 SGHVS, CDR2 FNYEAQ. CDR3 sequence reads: CASSLLLSSYNEQFF. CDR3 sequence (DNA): TGTGCCAGCAGCCTCTTATTGAGCTCCTACAATGAGCAGTTCTTC.